Shown below are 9 T cell receptor beta chains from a single sample sequenced in a study of T cell responses to AZD1222 COVID-19 vaccine. Only in-frame clones appear in the TCRdb table, and some are missing; sequencing was by immunoSEQ multiplex PCR. The data hold about 67,000 clones, with around four fifths observed a single time. Specimen: peripheral blood, collected on day 0 of AZD1222 vaccination. Receptor source: an adult in good health.

The V and J genes are TRBV28 and TRBJ1-2; D possibly corresponds to TRBD1 (5 bases). Germline V gene data show CDR1 as MDHEN and CDR2 as SYDVKM. CDR3 size: 14 residues. The V and J ends lost 3 bases and 9 bases respectively, with 17 bases between them. CDR3 sequence: CASSLEPLRGSYTF. CDR3 in DNA: TGTGCCAGCAGTTTGGAACCTTTGAGGGGCAGCTACACCTTC.

The V call is TRBV9, the J call TRBJ2-1, with a tentative D call TRBD2 (5 bases). The CDR3 has 13 residues. V dropped 4 bases and J dropped 12 bases, with 17 bases sitting between them. The germline gives CDR1 SGDLS, CDR2 YYNGEE. The CDR3 protein is CASSPTLRGRQFF. The CDR3 DNA follows: TGTGCCAGCAGCCCCACGCTCCGGGGAAGGCAGTTCTTC.

This sequence joins TRBV7-9 and TRBJ1-1; 7 nucleotides line up with TRBD1. The trim removed 5 bases at V and 3 bases at J, leaving 6 bases unmatched. Germline V CDR1 and CDR2: SEHNR, FQNEAQ (reference sequence). The CDR3 has 14 residues. The CDR3 protein is CASSPTGRDTEAFF. The CDR3 DNA is TGTGCCAGCAGCCCGACAGGGAGGGACACTGAAGCTTTCTTT.

The V gene is TRBV15, the J gene TRBJ1-3; the match to TRBD1 covers 9 bases. Unmatched junction bases numbered 7, after V lost 3 bases and J lost 4 bases. CDR1 and CDR2 (germline): LNHNV, YYDKDF (reference sequence). This CDR3 spans 16 amino acids. CDR3 sequence: CATSRRTGGPGNTIYF. The CDR3 DNA is TGTGCCACCAGCAGGAGAACAGGGGGCCCGGGAAACACCATATATTTT.

The chain uses TRBV7-6 and TRBJ2-7, with a tentative D call TRBD1 (5 bases). Germline-derived CDR1 and CDR2 are SGHVS and FNYEAQ. This CDR3 region has 15 residues. The V end lost 5 bases, the J end lost 2 bases, and 16 bases lay between the germline ends. The CDR3 DNA is TGTGCCAGCAGCAGGCGGTCGCAGGGCCCCTACGAGCAGTACTTC. Translating it yields CASSRRSQGPYEQYF.

The chain has TRBV6-5 and TRBJ1-2; D unresolved. CDR1 and CDR2 from the germline V gene are MNHEY and SVGAGI. V lost 0 bases, J lost 7 bases, and 18 bases lay in between. This CDR3 is 16 amino acids long. The CDR3 loop reads CASSYSGSLLARGYTF. CDR3 nucleotide sequence: TGTGCCAGCAGTTACTCTGGCTCTTTGCTTGCCCGTGGCTACACCTTC.

V is TRBV7-9 and J is TRBJ1-5, with 7 bases aligning to TRBD1. Per the germline V gene, CDR1 is SEHNR and CDR2 is FQNEAQ (reference sequence). CDR3 length: 15 amino acids. V shed 6 bases and J 9 bases; nucleotides not matched to a gene: 14. CDR3 sequence (DNA): TGTGCCAGCAGTACGAGCCGCCAGGGGGATTCGCCCCAGCATTTT. As protein: CASSTSRQGDSPQHF.

This chain joins TRBV19 and TRBJ1-2; the D is unclear. The ends were cut back, 4 bases at V and 0 bases at J, with 15 bases in the middle. The CDR3 has 16 residues. CDR1 is LNHDA and CDR2 is SQIVND in the germline V gene (reference sequence). Here the CDR3 reads CASSTPGLVSNYGYTF. The CDR3 bases are TGTGCCAGTAGTACCCCGGGTCTGGTTTCTAACTATGGCTACACCTTC.

This clone appeared a few times. The chain couples TRBV7-9 to TRBJ1-4; no clear D gene. The germline gives CDR1 SEHNR, CDR2 FQNEAQ (reference sequence). Between the trimmed V and J ends, which lost 5 bases and 8 bases, there was a span of 12 bases. CDR3 size: 13 residues. DNA of the CDR3: TGTGCCAGCAGCGCCGCCTCGAGGGAAAAACTGTTTTTT. Protein: CASSAASREKLFF.